The source of this T cell receptor (beta chain) is a study of PD-L1 blockade in urothelial cancer. TCRdb's table, derived via immunoSEQ multiplex PCR, lists solely in-frame clones and lacks some. The data contain 85,000 to 100,000 clones, about nine tenths of them singletons. Sample time point: pretreatment peripheral blood. Patients in the study were battling locally advanced or metastatic urothelial carcinoma. CDR1 is MNHNY and CDR2 is SVGAGI in the germline V gene (reference sequence). Trimming removed 7 bases from V and 0 bases from J; junction bases left unmatched: 7. CDR3 length: 15 residues. This clone has a single count.

The source was PBMCs, collected around atezolizumab (anti-PD-L1) treatment. The source of this sequence is a man aged 55 to 70 with urothelial cancer. The V gene is TRBV6-6, the J gene TRBJ2-7, with 9 bases fitting TRBD1. The CDR3 reads CASTLPGQGSYEQYF. The CDR3 nucleotides are TGTGCCAGCACCTTACCGGGACAGGGCTCCTACGAGCAGTACTTC.